The clone carrying this T cell receptor beta chain was recorded many times. TCRdb itself ran the RT-PCR reads through MiXCR, one entry per CDR3 protein. The sample has about 680,000 distinct CDR3 sequences, approximately 15% seen once; the top ten hold roughly 4%. Looked up from germline, CDR1 is LGHNA and CDR2 is YNFKEQ. This CDR3 comprises 16 residues. After removal of 1 base from V and 5 bases from J, the junction contained 7 bases not matched to a gene. The rearrangement links TRBV4-2 to TRBJ2-5, with 10 bases matching TRBD2. Material for sequencing was memory CD4+ T cells from blood. This TCR derives from a female donor in good health, serving as a healthy control. CDR3 in amino acids: CASSQATSGIGETQYF. The DNA for the CDR3 is TGTGCCAGCAGCCAAGCCACTAGCGGGATAGGGGAGACCCAGTACTTC.